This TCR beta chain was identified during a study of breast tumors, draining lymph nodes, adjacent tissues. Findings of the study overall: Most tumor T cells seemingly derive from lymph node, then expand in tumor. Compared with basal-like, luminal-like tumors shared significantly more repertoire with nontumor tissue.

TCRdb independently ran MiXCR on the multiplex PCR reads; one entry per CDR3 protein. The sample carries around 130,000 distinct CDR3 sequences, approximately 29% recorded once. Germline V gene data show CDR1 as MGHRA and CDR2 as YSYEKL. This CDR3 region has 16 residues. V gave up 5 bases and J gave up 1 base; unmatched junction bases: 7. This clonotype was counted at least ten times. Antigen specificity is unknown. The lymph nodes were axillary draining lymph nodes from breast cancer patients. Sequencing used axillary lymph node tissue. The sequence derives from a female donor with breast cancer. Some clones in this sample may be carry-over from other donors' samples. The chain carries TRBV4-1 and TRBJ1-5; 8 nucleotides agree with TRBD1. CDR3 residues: CASSGGRGPSNQPQHF. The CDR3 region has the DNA TGCGCCAGCAGCGGAGGCAGGGGGCCGAGCAATCAGCCCCAGCATTTT.